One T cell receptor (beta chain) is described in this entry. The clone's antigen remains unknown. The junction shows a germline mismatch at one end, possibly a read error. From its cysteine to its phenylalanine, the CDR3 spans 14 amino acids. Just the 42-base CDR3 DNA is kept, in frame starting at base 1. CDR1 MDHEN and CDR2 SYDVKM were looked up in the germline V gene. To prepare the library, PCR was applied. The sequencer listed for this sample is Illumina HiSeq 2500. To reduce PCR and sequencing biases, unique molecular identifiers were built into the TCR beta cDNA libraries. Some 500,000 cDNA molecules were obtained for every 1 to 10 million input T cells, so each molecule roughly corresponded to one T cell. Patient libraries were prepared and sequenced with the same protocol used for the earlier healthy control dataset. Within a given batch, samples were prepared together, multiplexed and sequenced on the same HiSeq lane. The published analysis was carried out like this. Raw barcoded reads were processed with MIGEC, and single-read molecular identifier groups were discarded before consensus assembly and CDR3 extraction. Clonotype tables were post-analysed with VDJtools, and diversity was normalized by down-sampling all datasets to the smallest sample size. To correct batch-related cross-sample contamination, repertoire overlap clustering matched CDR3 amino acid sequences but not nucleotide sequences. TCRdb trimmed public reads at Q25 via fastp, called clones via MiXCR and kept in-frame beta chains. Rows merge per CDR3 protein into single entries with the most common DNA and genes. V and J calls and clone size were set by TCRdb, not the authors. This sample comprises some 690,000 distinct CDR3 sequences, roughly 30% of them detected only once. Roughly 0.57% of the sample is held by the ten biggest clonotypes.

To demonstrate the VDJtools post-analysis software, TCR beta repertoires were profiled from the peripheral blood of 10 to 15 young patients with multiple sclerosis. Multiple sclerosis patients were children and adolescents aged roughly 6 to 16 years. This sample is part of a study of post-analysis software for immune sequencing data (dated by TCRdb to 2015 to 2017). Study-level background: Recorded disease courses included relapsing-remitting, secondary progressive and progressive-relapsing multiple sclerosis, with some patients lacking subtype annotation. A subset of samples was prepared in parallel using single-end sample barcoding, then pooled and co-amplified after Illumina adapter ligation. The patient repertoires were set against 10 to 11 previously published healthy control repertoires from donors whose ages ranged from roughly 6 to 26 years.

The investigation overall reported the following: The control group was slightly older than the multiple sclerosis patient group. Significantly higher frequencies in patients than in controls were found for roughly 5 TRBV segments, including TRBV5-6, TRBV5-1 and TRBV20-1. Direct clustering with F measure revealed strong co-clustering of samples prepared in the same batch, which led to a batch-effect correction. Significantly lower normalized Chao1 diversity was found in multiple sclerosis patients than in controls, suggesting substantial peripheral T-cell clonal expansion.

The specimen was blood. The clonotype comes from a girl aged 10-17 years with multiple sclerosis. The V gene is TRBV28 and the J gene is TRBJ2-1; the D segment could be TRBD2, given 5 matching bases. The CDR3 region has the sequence CAGSSGLGMIEQFF. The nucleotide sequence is TGTGCCGGCAGTTCCGGACTGGGGATGATCGAGCAGTTCTTC.